Listed here are 4 T cell receptor beta chains from one sample, sequenced in a study of early T cells in non-severe SARS-CoV-2 infection. TCRdb reanalysed the 5' RACE reads using MiXCR and keeps one entry per CDR3 protein. The sample shows tens of thousands of distinct CDR3 sequences, roughly 9% of them seen only once. Source material: whole blood. The receptors here all came from an adult who was a healthcare worker with PCR-confirmed SARS-CoV-2 infection or an uninfected control (not recorded which).

This clonotype was detected only a few times. J is TRBJ2-6 and V is TRBV27; D perhaps matches TRBD2 (7 bases). The germline V gene has CDR1 MNHEY and CDR2 SMNVEV (reference sequence). This CDR3 comprises 18 residues. Trimming shortened V by 6 bases and J by 1 base, and 19 bases separated the two germline ends. DNA for the CDR3: TGTGCCAGCAGCCCCTGGGAGGGGGGGCAGTCTGGGGCCAACGTCCTGACTTTC. It encodes CASSPWEGGQSGANVLTF.

This clonotype occurred many times. The V and J genes are TRBV10-3 and TRBJ1-1; D remains ambiguous. The CDR3 is 13 amino acids. Trimming left V 7 bases short and J 2 bases short, with 11 bases between. CDR1 and CDR2 (germline): ENHRY, SYGVKD. The CDR3 spells CAINNDINTEAFF. Written as DNA, the CDR3 is TGTGCCATCAATAACGACATCAACACTGAAGCTTTCTTT.

This chain links TRBV5-1 with TRBJ2-1, with D hard to call. Germline lookup yields CDR1 SGHRS and CDR2 YFSETQ. The CDR3 contains 15 residues. Trimming left V 5 bases short and J 4 bases short, with 16 bases between. CDR3 sequence reads: CASRVPGSRYNEQFF. The CDR3 region has the DNA TGCGCCAGCAGGGTCCCGGGTTCGCGGTACAATGAGCAGTTCTTC.

The CDR3 here is CASSSRTEEKTQYF. CDR3 DNA: TGCGCCAGCAGCTCGCGGACAGAGGAAAAGACCCAGTACTTC. The chain uses TRBV5-1 and TRBJ2-5; a possible D gene is TRBD1 (6 bases). The CDR3 runs to 14 residues. Germline V CDR1 and CDR2: SGHRS, YFSETQ. V lost 3 bases and J lost 6, with 15 bases in between.